This passage covers 32 T cell receptor beta chains from one sample sequenced in a study of shared clonotypes between healthy human individuals. Sequenced by immunoSEQ multiplex PCR; TCRdb stores in-frame clones only, minus some. The sample has some 2,500,000 clones, roughly 93% seen once. Sequenced input: naive CD4+ T cells from PBMCs. This sample's subset: CD45RA+ positively selected. These TCRs come from a young man in good health. Some clones in this sample may be carry-over from other donors' samples.

V gene TRBV10-3 combines with J gene TRBJ2-3, with 9 bases identical to TRBD1. The CDR3 has 17 amino acids. Trimming removed 3 bases from V and 3 bases from J; junction bases left unmatched: 10. Per the germline V gene, CDR1 is ENHRY and CDR2 is SYGVKD. The CDR3 nucleotides read TGTGCCATCAGTGACTACCTCGGGACAGGGAGGACAGATACGCAGTATTTT. Protein sequence: CAISDYLGTGRTDTQYF.

This chain joins TRBV7-3 and TRBJ2-3; weak D call: TRBD2 (5 bases). The CDR3 sequence is 15 residues long. Trimming pared 5 bases from V and 5 bases from J, leaving 17 bases between. Per germline, CDR1 SGHTA and CDR2 FQGTGA. CDR3 region: CASSPTWGRGDTQYF. Here the CDR3 DNA reads TGTGCCAGCAGCCCCACTTGGGGTCGGGGAGATACGCAGTATTTT. Supplemented by reference TRBV7-3 and TRBJ2-3, the full variable domain reads GAGVSQTPSNKVTEKGKYVELRCDPISGHTALYWYRQSLGQGPEFLIYFQGTGAADDSGLPNDRFFAVRPEGSVSTLKIQRTERGDSAVYLCASSPTWGRGDTQYFGPGTRLTVL.

CDR3 sequence (DNA): TGTGCCAGCATGGGGGTTCGGGGGGTGAATAACTATGGCTACACCTTC. Amino acid sequence: CASMGVRGVNNYGYTF. The rearrangement links TRBV28 to TRBJ1-2, with D perhaps TRBD1 (5 bases). The CDR3 sequence is 16 residues long. Germline CDR1 reads MDHEN; CDR2 reads SYDVKM. The V and J ends lost 7 bases and 1 base respectively, with 19 bases between them.

This clone was detected only once. V gene TRBV9 combines with J gene TRBJ1-2, with a weak D call TRBD1 (6 bases). Trimming took 3 bases from V and 5 from J, leaving 14 bases between them. CDR1 is SGDLS and CDR2 is YYNGEE in the germline V gene. CDR3 length equals 14 residues. The CDR3 DNA follows: TGTGCCAGCAGCGCCGGCGGGGGGGCGTATGGCTACACCTTC. Its translation: CASSAGGGAYGYTF.

In the case of this clone: Other DNA sequences in the sample encode the same CDR3. The chain employs TRBV30 and TRBJ1-5; D call uncertain. V was cut by 0 bases and J by 2 bases, with 5 bases left in between. Germline V gene data show CDR1 as GTSNPN and CDR2 as SVGIG (reference sequence). The CDR3 runs 13 residues. CDR3: CAWSVSGNQPQHF. In DNA, the CDR3 is TGTGCCTGGAGTGTGAGTGGCAATCAGCCCCAGCATTTT.

This clone was seen once. Other DNA sequences in the same sample also yield this CDR3. The rearrangement joins TRBV7-9 to TRBJ1-2; D call uncertain. The CDR3 runs 14 residues. The germline CDR1 and CDR2 sequences are SEHNR and FQNEAQ (reference sequence). Between the trimmed V and J ends, which lost 1 base and 0 bases, there was a span of 6 bases. The CDR3 loop is CASSLGGANYGYTF. CDR3 coding DNA: TGTGCCAGCAGCTTAGGCGGAGCTAACTATGGCTACACCTTC.

The gene calls are TRBV7-2 and TRBJ2-5, with 7 nucleotides matching TRBD1. The V and J ends lost 3 bases and 2 bases, in that order; junction bases with no gene match: 6. The CDR3 spans 15 residues. The V gene's germline CDR1 is SGHTA and CDR2 FQGNSA. The DNA of the CDR3 is TGTGCCAGCAGCTTCCAAAGGGGACAGCAAGAGACCCAGTACTTC. It yields the protein CASSFQRGQQETQYF.

The rearrangement joins TRBV19 to TRBJ1-1; no firm D call. There are 12 residues in the CDR3. Germline values: CDR1 LNHDA, CDR2 SQIVND (reference sequence). V gave up 9 bases and J gave up 3 bases, with 11 bases separating them. CDR3 residues: CARKVEDTEAFF. In DNA, the CDR3 is TGTGCCAGGAAGGTGGAGGACACTGAAGCTTTCTTT.

This clone was seen once. The CDR3 protein is CASSLASASGRNEQFF. Here the CDR3 DNA reads TGTGCCAGCAGCTTAGCGTCGGCTAGCGGGAGGAATGAGCAGTTCTTC. The J gene is TRBJ2-1, the V gene TRBV7-2, with TRBD2 identical over 11 bases. Germline-derived CDR1 and CDR2 are SGHTA and FQGNSA. The CDR3 runs to 16 residues. V was pared by 0 bases and J by 7 bases, with 5 bases of the junction left unmatched. Supplemented by reference TRBV7-2 and TRBJ2-1, the full variable domain reads GAGVSQSPSNKVTEKGKDVELRCDPISGHTALYWYRQSLGQGLEFLIYFQGNSAPDKSGLPSDRFSAERTGGSVSTLTIQRTQQEDSAVYLCASSLASASGRNEQFFGPGTRLTVL.

The chain uses TRBV7-2 and TRBJ1-1; D possibly corresponds to TRBD1 (5 bases). CDR1 SGHTA and CDR2 FQGNSA come from the germline V gene. Trimming left V 0 bases short and J 1 base short, with 9 bases between. The CDR3 has 15 amino acids. The CDR3 DNA reads as TGTGCCAGCAGCTTAGCCAGGGAGAGGAACACTGAAGCTTTCTTT. Residues: CASSLARERNTEAFF.

The chain uses TRBV4-1 and TRBJ2-7; 10 nucleotides align to TRBD1. V lost 1 base, J lost 3 bases, and 6 bases stayed unmatched. The germline V gene encodes CDR1 MGHRA and CDR2 YSYEKL. The CDR3 loop spans 16 amino acids. Here the CDR3 reads CASSQGDRGPLYEQYF. The CDR3 DNA sequence: TGCGCCAGCAGCCAAGGTGACAGGGGGCCGCTCTACGAGCAGTACTTC.

The chain employs TRBV7-9 and TRBJ2-1, with D perhaps TRBD1 or TRBD2 (5 bases each). The V and J ends lost 3 bases and 8 bases respectively, with 8 bases between them. Germline V gene data show CDR1 as SEHNR and CDR2 as FQNEAQ (reference sequence). This CDR3 has 12 amino acids. This chain's CDR3 is CASSFGADEQFF. The CDR3 DNA is TGTGCCAGCAGCTTCGGGGCGGATGAGCAGTTCTTC.

This clone was seen a handful of times. Other DNA sequences in this specimen translate into the identical CDR3. The V call is TRBV14, the J call TRBJ2-7; D unresolved. The CDR3 length is 11 residues. V dropped 3 bases and J dropped 3 bases, with 3 bases sitting between them. Looked up from germline, CDR1 is SGHDN and CDR2 is FVKESK. The CDR3, as DNA: TGTGCCAGCAGCCACGGCTACGAGCAGTACTTC. Translating it yields CASSHGYEQYF.

The chain's CDR3 is CAWLRGGAVFPQETQYF. The DNA for the CDR3 is TGTGCCTGGCTTCGGGGGGGGGCAGTGTTCCCCCAAGAGACCCAGTACTTC. This chain uses TRBV30 with TRBJ2-5; 8 bases are a match to TRBD2. Trimming at V came to 5 bases and at J to 1 base, leaving 15 bases not matched to a gene. Germline V gives CDR1 GTSNPN, CDR2 SVGIG (reference sequence). The CDR3 has 17 residues.

The V and J genes are TRBV6-1 and TRBJ1-2, with 8 bases lining up with TRBD1. The CDR3 consists of 14 residues. Losses at the gene ends were 3 bases for V and 8 bases for J; bases not matched to a gene: 8. Germline lookup yields CDR1 MNHNS and CDR2 SASEGT. CDR3 bases: TGTGCCAGCAGTGAGACCTGGACAGGGTCCGGCTACACCTTC. Residues: CASSETWTGSGYTF.

This clone was found once. J is TRBJ1-2 and V is TRBV5-4; D gene uncertain. The CDR3 is 14 residues long. With 3 bases removed from V and 3 bases from J, the gap between germline ends came to 12 bases. Germline CDR1 and CDR2: SGHNT and YYREEE (reference sequence). The chain's CDR3 is CASSSKSGDYGYTF. CDR3 sequence (DNA): TGTGCCAGCAGCTCGAAGTCGGGAGACTATGGCTACACCTTC.

The chain uses TRBV6-1 and TRBJ1-2; weak D call: TRBD1 (5 bases). The V and J ends lost 4 bases and 7 bases respectively, with 16 bases between them. From germline, CDR1 is MNHNS and CDR2 SASEGT. The CDR3 consists of 14 residues. The CDR3 bases are TGTGCCAGCAGTGTAGGAGGGGCGGAACGTGGCTACACCTTC. As protein: CASSVGGAERGYTF.

The chain links TRBV7-2 to TRBJ2-3; 13 nucleotides line up with TRBD2. This CDR3 is built from 15 residues. V lost 6 bases and J lost 4; bases outside the gene matches: 4. The germline CDR1 and CDR2 sequences are SGHTA and FQGNSA. CDR3 coding DNA: TGTGCCAGCAGGTGGACTAGCGGGAGTTCAGATACGCAGTATTTT. Protein: CASRWTSGSSDTQYF.

The chain links TRBV29-1 to TRBJ2-7; TRBD2 matches at 13 bases. The CDR3 covers 13 residues. J gave up 6 bases and V 3 bases, and 2 bases lay outside the gene matches. Germline V gene sequence: CDR1 SQVTM, CDR2 ANQGSEA. CDR3 nucleotide sequence: TGCAGCGTTGAGGGGACTAGCGGGGTCGAGCAGTACTTC. Translating gives CSVEGTSGVEQYF.

CDR3: CASSLGLSGTGELFF. CDR3 DNA: TGTGCCAGCAGCTTGGGCCTTTCGGGGACCGGGGAGCTGTTTTTT. This chain joins TRBV7-2 and TRBJ2-2, with a weak D call TRBD2 (5 bases). CDR1 SGHTA and CDR2 FQGNSA come from the germline V gene. With 3 bases removed from V and 5 bases from J, the gap between germline ends came to 13 bases. The CDR3 sequence is 15 residues long.

This clone was observed a single time. V usage is TRBV9 and J usage is TRBJ1-1; possible D gene TRBD1, 5 bases. The CDR3 loop spans 14 amino acids. The germline V gene has CDR1 SGDLS and CDR2 YYNGEE. Trimming took off 0 bases at V and 4 bases at J, with 10 bases between the two ends. Here the CDR3 reads CASSVDDRPTEAFF. The CDR3 DNA follows: TGTGCCAGCAGCGTAGATGACAGACCCACTGAAGCTTTCTTT.

The rearrangement links TRBV6-5 to TRBJ2-5; D is perhaps TRBD1 (7 bases). Gene TRBJ2-7 matches the end of the DNA better, so the J call may be wrong. The CDR3 is made up of 15 amino acids. Germline CDR1 MNHEY, CDR2 SVGAGI. CDR3 DNA: TGTGCCAGCAGGTCCCCAGGGGGGCCTTCCTACGAGCAGTACTTC. As protein: CASRSPGGPSYEQYF.

The rearrangement links TRBV18 to TRBJ1-2; a possible D gene is TRBD1 (6 bases). V lost 4 bases to trimming and J lost 2 bases, with 17 bases between them. The V gene's germline CDR1 is KGHSH and CDR2 LQKENI. The CDR3 extends over 16 amino acids. In DNA, the CDR3 is TGTGCCAGCTCACTTAACAGGGAATCGGGCAACTATGGCTACACCTTC. Its protein is CASSLNRESGNYGYTF.

The J gene is TRBJ2-7, the V gene TRBV5-1; a possible D gene is TRBD1 (6 bases). CDR1 SGHRS and CDR2 YFSETQ come from the germline V gene. The CDR3 covers 13 residues. With 4 bases removed from V and 3 bases from J, the gap between germline ends came to 11 bases. The CDR3 loop reads CASSPTGFYEQYF. The CDR3, as DNA: TGCGCCAGCAGCCCGACAGGTTTCTACGAGCAGTACTTC.

CDR3 nucleotides: TGTGCCAGCAGTTCGCGACTAGCGGGAGGGGTGTGGGAGACCCAGTACTTC. This encodes CASSSRLAGGVWETQYF. This rearrangement joins TRBV28 to TRBJ2-5; 14 bases are a match to TRBD2. V was pared by 4 bases and J by 5 bases, with 9 bases of the junction left unmatched. Germline V gene lookup returns CDR1 MDHEN and CDR2 SYDVKM. The CDR3 has 17 amino acids.

This chain links TRBV5-4 with TRBJ1-1; unclear D gene. With 0 bases removed from V and 3 bases from J, the gap between germline ends came to 18 bases. The germline V gene has CDR1 SGHNT and CDR2 YYREEE (reference sequence). CDR3 length: 17 residues. The CDR3 nucleotides are TGTGCCAGCAGCTTGGTGGCCTCCGGAGGTATGGACACTGAAGCTTTCTTT. Its protein is CASSLVASGGMDTEAFF. The full variable domain, with the rest looked up from reference TRBV5-4 and TRBJ1-1, is ETGVTQSPTHLIKTRGQQVTLRCSSQSGHNTVSWYQQALGQGPQFIFQYYREEENGRGNFPPRFSGLQFPNYSSELNVNALELDDSALYLCASSLVASGGMDTEAFFGQGTRLTVV.

The rearrangement links TRBV4-3 to TRBJ2-3, with TRBD2 matching 7 bases. The CDR3 runs to 17 residues. Germline trimming cut 0 bases from V and 4 bases from J; bases unmatched to any gene: 10. Germline V gives CDR1 LGHNA, CDR2 YSLEER. The CDR3 sequence is CASSQERGPGRADTQYF. The CDR3 nucleotides read TGCGCCAGCAGCCAAGAGAGAGGGCCAGGGAGGGCAGATACGCAGTATTTT.

V usage is TRBV5-1 and J usage is TRBJ2-4, with 7 bases lining up with TRBD1. The CDR3 loop spans 16 amino acids. The germline gives CDR1 SGHRS, CDR2 YFSETQ. The ends lost 4 bases at V and 3 bases at J; junction bases unmatched: 10. The CDR3 sequence: CASSPATGMNKNIQYF. DNA for the CDR3: TGCGCCAGCAGCCCCGCGACAGGGATGAACAAAAACATTCAGTACTTC. Complete variable domain (other parts from reference TRBV5-1 and TRBJ2-4): KAGVTQTPRYLIKTRGQQVTLSCSPISGHRSVSWYQQTPGQGLQFLFEYFSETQRNKGNFPGRFSGRQFSNSRSEMNVSTLELGDSALYLCASSPATGMNKNIQYFGAGTRLSVL.

Comments on this clone: At the DNA level, this CDR3 is encoded by other sequences in the same sample as well. The chain uses TRBV5-4 and TRBJ2-5; 10 nucleotides align to TRBD1. J lost 5 bases, V lost 3 bases, and 1 base had no gene match. The CDR3 has 13 amino acids. Germline CDR1 SGHNT, CDR2 YYREEE (reference sequence). CDR3 residues: CASSSDRGETQYF. For the CDR3, the DNA is TGTGCCAGCAGCTCGGACAGGGGGGAGACCCAGTACTTC.

For this clone: Other DNA sequences in the same sample also yield this CDR3. The genes are TRBV10-3 and TRBJ1-5, with TRBD1 matching over 9 bases. The V gene's germline CDR1 is ENHRY and CDR2 SYGVKD. Trimming removed 5 bases from V and 4 bases from J; junction bases left unmatched: 3. The CDR3 consists of 14 residues. CDR3: CAISSGQGNQPQHF. CDR3 coding DNA: TGTGCCATCAGTTCGGGACAGGGTAATCAGCCCCAGCATTTT.

The chain is built from TRBV19 and TRBJ2-5, with TRBD1 matching 9 bases. Trimming cost V 5 bases and J 5 bases; bases outside gene matches: 9. This CDR3 region has 15 residues. Looked up from germline, CDR1 is LNHDA and CDR2 is SQIVND (reference sequence). The CDR3 loop reads CASSALGQGRETQYF. The CDR3 bases are TGTGCCAGTAGTGCCCTAGGACAGGGGCGGGAGACCCAGTACTTC.

The chain is built from TRBV28 and TRBJ2-7; 11 nucleotides align to TRBD2. From germline, CDR1 is MDHEN and CDR2 SYDVKM. This CDR3 has 15 amino acids. V shed 5 bases, J shed 2 bases, and the junction held 5 bases outside the gene matches. CDR3 sequence: CASSHELAGAYEQYF. The DNA for the CDR3 is TGTGCCAGCAGTCATGAACTAGCGGGGGCCTACGAGCAGTACTTC.